This T cell receptor beta chain was sequenced in a study of CD8+CD57+ T cells in acquired aplastic anemia. Background on the study: CD4+ and CD8+ cells, once sorted, gave DNA averaging approximately 3.4 ug.

With regard to this clonotype: Its specificity is unknown.

Study-wide findings and caveats: It was found that roughly 29 CD8+ CDR3 sequences were shared between patients and controls.

The CDR3 covers 15 residues. V lost 3 bases and J 8 bases, leaving 16 bases between the germline ends. Per the germline V gene, CDR1 is ENHRY and CDR2 is SYGVKD. The template used for profiling TCR beta VDJ and CDR3 was genomic DNA. TCRdb redid the calling of the reads with MiXCR, one entry per CDR3 protein. The sample holds about 220,000 distinct CDR3 sequences, 34% seen once. This chain joins TRBV10-3 and TRBJ1-4; possibly TRBD1 for D (5 bases). This sequence was found in a human donor in good health, serving as a control. The sequenced sample was sorted CD4+, CD8+, or CD8+CD57+ T cells (not recorded which) from PBMCs. The CDR3 DNA reads as TGTGCCATCAGTGAACGGCTCGGGGCGGGAGAAAAACTGTTTTTT. Its protein product is CAISERLGAGEKLFF.